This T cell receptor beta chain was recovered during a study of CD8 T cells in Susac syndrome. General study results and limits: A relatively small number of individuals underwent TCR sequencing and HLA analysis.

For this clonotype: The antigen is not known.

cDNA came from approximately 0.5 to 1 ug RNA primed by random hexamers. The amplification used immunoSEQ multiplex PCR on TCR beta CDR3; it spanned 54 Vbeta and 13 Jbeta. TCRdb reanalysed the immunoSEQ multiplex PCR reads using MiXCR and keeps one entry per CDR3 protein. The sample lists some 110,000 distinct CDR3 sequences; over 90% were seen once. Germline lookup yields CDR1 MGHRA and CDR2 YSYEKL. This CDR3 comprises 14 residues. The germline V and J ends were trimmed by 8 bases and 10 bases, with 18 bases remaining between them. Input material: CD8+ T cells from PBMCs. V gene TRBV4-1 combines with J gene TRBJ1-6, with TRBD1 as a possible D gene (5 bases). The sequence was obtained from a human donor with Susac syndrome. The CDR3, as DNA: TGCGCCAGCCACGGCCTGTCGGGGGGATCACCCCTCCACTTT. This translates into CASHGLSGGSPLHF.